This is a list of T cell receptor beta chains from one sample in a study of blood T cell repertoires in COVID-19. The repertoire was sequenced with immunoSEQ multiplex PCR; TCRdb's copy has only in-frame clones and lacks some. The table has about 52,000 clones, about 90% seen once. Material: peripheral blood. Receptors were obtained from a human donor with active COVID-19. The donor label of this sample is uncertain. The CDR3 runs from the conserved cysteine through the conserved F or W. The order of the fields is V gene, D gene, CDR3 length, J gene, clone size, CDR3 protein, CDR3 DNA. D genes are given only for firm matches. For some rows the clone size is stated as once, few or many, or as a class when expanded; others skip it.

v_gene: TRBV19; d_gene: NA; len: 15; j_gene: TRBJ2-7; abundance: NA; CDR3aa: CASSIDPGSIYEQYF; CDR3nt: TGTGCCAGTAGTATCGATCCAGGGTCGATCTACGAGCAGTACTTC
v_gene: TRBV6-5; d_gene: NA; len: 12; j_gene: TRBJ1-1; abundance: NA; CDR3aa: CATTTGTAEAFF; CDR3nt: TGTGCCACCACGACAGGTACAGCGGAAGCTTTCTTT
v_gene: TRBV9; d_gene: NA; len: 14; j_gene: TRBJ1-2; abundance: NA; CDR3aa: CASSAGSGKDGYTF; CDR3nt: TGTGCCAGCAGCGCGGGATCGGGGAAGGATGGCTACACCTTC
v_gene: TRBV5-1; d_gene: NA; len: 16; j_gene: TRBJ1-3; abundance: few; CDR3aa: CASSLLTGGSGNTIYF; CDR3nt: TGCGCCAGCAGCTTGTTAACAGGCGGCTCTGGAAACACCATATATTTT
v_gene: TRBV4-2; d_gene: NA; len: 16; j_gene: TRBJ2-2; abundance: NA; CDR3aa: CASSQDRLSVTGELFF; CDR3nt: TGTGCCAGCAGCCAAGATAGACTCTCGGTCACCGGGGAGCTGTTTTTT
v_gene: TRBV28; d_gene: NA; len: 12; j_gene: TRBJ1-2; abundance: NA; CDR3aa: CASSPEGRSYTF; CDR3nt: TGTGCCAGCAGTCCAGAGGGTCGAAGCTACACCTTC
v_gene: TRBV7-9; d_gene: TRBD1; len: 14; j_gene: TRBJ1-2; abundance: NA; CDR3aa: CASTPPGGFYGYTF; CDR3nt: TGTGCCAGCACACCTCCAGGGGGCTTCTATGGCTACACCTTC
v_gene: TRBV7-3; d_gene: TRBD1; len: 15; j_gene: TRBJ2-1; abundance: NA; CDR3aa: CASSQGTGLNNEQFF; CDR3nt: TGTGCCAGCAGCCAAGGGACAGGGCTTAACAATGAGCAGTTCTTC
v_gene: TRBV12-3/TRBV12-4; d_gene: NA; len: 12; j_gene: TRBJ2-5; abundance: NA; CDR3aa: CASSSGAGLPHF; CDR3nt: TGTGCCAGCAGTTCCGGTGCGGGGCTCCCCCACTTC
v_gene: TRBV9; d_gene: NA; len: 15; j_gene: TRBJ2-7; abundance: few; CDR3aa: CASSVEPSATYEQYF; CDR3nt: TGTGCCAGCAGCGTAGAGCCTAGCGCTACCTACGAGCAGTACTTC
v_gene: TRBV11-2; d_gene: NA; len: 14; j_gene: TRBJ1-3; abundance: NA; CDR3aa: CASSLALSGNTIYF; CDR3nt: TGTGCCAGCAGCTTAGCCCTCTCTGGAAACACCATATATTTT
v_gene: TRBV28; d_gene: TRBD1; len: 14; j_gene: TRBJ2-4; abundance: NA; CDR3aa: CASSLGTGEAIQYF; CDR3nt: TGTGCCAGCAGTTTAGGGACAGGGGAGGCCATTCAGTACTTC
v_gene: TRBV19; d_gene: NA; len: 15; j_gene: TRBJ1-1; abundance: NA; CDR3aa: CASSIGPRGVAEAFF; CDR3nt: TGTGCCAGTAGTATAGGACCGCGGGGGGTCGCTGAAGCTTTCTTT
v_gene: TRBV11-3; d_gene: TRBD1; len: 19; j_gene: TRBJ1-2; abundance: NA; CDR3aa: CASSYYTGTGGSKNYGYTF; CDR3nt: TGTGCCAGCAGCTACTACACGGGGACAGGGGGCTCAAAGAACTATGGCTACACCTTC
v_gene: TRBV7-2; d_gene: TRBD1; len: 17; j_gene: TRBJ1-1; abundance: once; CDR3aa: CASSLLGQGAWNTEAFF; CDR3nt: TGTGCCAGCAGCTTACTGGGACAGGGGGCGTGGAACACTGAAGCTTTCTTT
v_gene: TRBV7-9; d_gene: TRBD2; len: 13; j_gene: TRBJ2-1; abundance: NA; CDR3aa: CASSSTSGGGQFF; CDR3nt: TGTGCCAGCAGCTCAACTAGCGGGGGCGGGCAGTTCTTC
v_gene: TRBV7-8; d_gene: TRBD2; len: 18; j_gene: TRBJ2-3; abundance: NA; CDR3aa: CASSLEGLAGGRTDTQYF; CDR3nt: TGTGCCAGCAGCTTAGAGGGACTAGCGGGGGGGCGCACAGATACGCAGTATTTT
v_gene: TRBV12-3/TRBV12-4; d_gene: NA; len: 13; j_gene: TRBJ2-7; abundance: NA; CDR3aa: CASSFWGGYEQYF; CDR3nt: TGTGCCAGCAGTTTTTGGGGAGGTTACGAGCAGTACTTC
v_gene: TRBV5-4; d_gene: TRBD2; len: 12; j_gene: TRBJ2-5; abundance: once; CDR3aa: CASSWGGETQYF; CDR3nt: TGTGCCAGCAGCTGGGGGGGAGAGACCCAGTACTTC
v_gene: TRBV19; d_gene: NA; len: 15; j_gene: TRBJ1-6; abundance: NA; CDR3aa: CASSIVSGSGSPLHF; CDR3nt: TGTGCCAGTAGTATAGTTTCAGGGTCAGGTTCACCCCTCCACTTT
v_gene: TRBV9; d_gene: TRBD2; len: 15; j_gene: TRBJ2-7; abundance: once; CDR3aa: CASSVGSGGAVEQYF; CDR3nt: TGTGCCAGCAGCGTAGGAAGCGGGGGGGCCGTCGAGCAGTACTTC
v_gene: TRBV2; d_gene: TRBD2; len: 15; j_gene: TRBJ2-3; abundance: NA; CDR3aa: CASSNGLALTDTQYF; CDR3nt: TGTGCCAGCAGTAATGGACTAGCGCTGACAGATACGCAGTATTTT
v_gene: TRBV5-1; d_gene: NA; len: 15; j_gene: TRBJ2-3; abundance: NA; CDR3aa: CASSLTGLNTDTQYF; CDR3nt: TGCGCCAGCAGCTTGACAGGGTTGAACACAGATACGCAGTATTTT
v_gene: TRBV19; d_gene: TRBD2; len: 13; j_gene: TRBJ2-3; abundance: few; CDR3aa: CASSGGGTDTQYF; CDR3nt: TGTGCCAGTAGTGGCGGGGGAACAGATACGCAGTATTTT
v_gene: TRBV19; d_gene: TRBD2; len: 16; j_gene: TRBJ2-2; abundance: NA; CDR3aa: CASRRSGTRNTGELFF; CDR3nt: TGTGCCAGTAGAAGGTCCGGGACTAGGAACACCGGGGAGCTGTTTTTT
v_gene: TRBV6-1; d_gene: TRBD1; len: 16; j_gene: TRBJ1-5; abundance: NA; CDR3aa: CASSAQGFNTGQPQHF; CDR3nt: TGTGCCAGCAGTGCACAGGGGTTTAATACTGGTCAGCCCCAGCATTTT
v_gene: TRBV13; d_gene: NA; len: 16; j_gene: TRBJ1-1; abundance: NA; CDR3aa: CASSLEGRQGYAEAFF; CDR3nt: TGTGCCAGCAGCTTAGAAGGCCGGCAGGGTTACGCTGAAGCTTTCTTT
v_gene: TRBV9; d_gene: NA; len: 16; j_gene: TRBJ2-3; abundance: NA; CDR3aa: CASSVGNRQGTDTQYF; CDR3nt: TGTGCCAGCAGCGTAGGGAATCGGCAGGGGACAGATACGCAGTATTTT
v_gene: TRBV2; d_gene: TRBD1; len: 14; j_gene: TRBJ1-2; abundance: NA; CDR3aa: CASRPGTANYGYTF; CDR3nt: TGTGCCAGCAGGCCCGGGACAGCTAACTATGGCTACACCTTC
v_gene: TRBV18; d_gene: TRBD1; len: 17; j_gene: TRBJ2-3; abundance: NA; CDR3aa: CASSLAGTGGDTDTQYF; CDR3nt: TGTGCCAGCTCACTAGCCGGGACAGGGGGCGACACAGATACGCAGTATTTT
v_gene: TRBV28; d_gene: NA; len: 14; j_gene: TRBJ2-7; abundance: NA; CDR3aa: CASSFLGQVHEQYF; CDR3nt: TGTGCCAGCAGTTTTTTGGGGCAGGTACACGAGCAGTACTTC
v_gene: TRBV6-5; d_gene: TRBD1; len: 14; j_gene: TRBJ1-6; abundance: NA; CDR3aa: CASSYNRGNSPLHF; CDR3nt: TGTGCCAGCAGTTACAACAGGGGGAATTCACCCCTCCACTTT
v_gene: TRBV18; d_gene: NA; len: 15; j_gene: TRBJ1-1; abundance: NA; CDR3aa: CASSSSQGRNTEAFF; CDR3nt: TGTGCCAGCTCATCTTCTCAGGGGAGGAACACTGAAGCTTTCTTT
v_gene: TRBV11-3; d_gene: NA; len: 11; j_gene: TRBJ2-2; abundance: once; CDR3aa: CASSSTGELFF; CDR3nt: TGTGCCAGCTCCTCCACCGGGGAGCTGTTTTTT
v_gene: TRBV6-5; d_gene: NA; len: 14; j_gene: TRBJ2-7; abundance: once; CDR3aa: CATSRGTESYEQYF; CDR3nt: TGTGCCACTAGCCGGGGGACAGAATCCTACGAGCAGTACTTC
v_gene: TRBV6-5; d_gene: TRBD1; len: 15; j_gene: TRBJ1-5; abundance: NA; CDR3aa: CASSYSGDRNQPQHF; CDR3nt: TGTGCCAGCAGTTACTCAGGGGACAGAAATCAGCCCCAGCATTTT
v_gene: TRBV7-8; d_gene: NA; len: 16; j_gene: TRBJ2-5; abundance: NA; CDR3aa: CASSLVGGVGQETQYF; CDR3nt: TGTGCCAGCAGCTTAGTAGGGGGGGTCGGTCAAGAGACCCAGTACTTC
v_gene: TRBV11-2; d_gene: TRBD1; len: 14; j_gene: TRBJ1-2; abundance: NA; CDR3aa: CASSLGQGAGGYTF; CDR3nt: TGTGCCAGCAGCTTAGGGCAGGGGGCGGGTGGCTACACCTTC
v_gene: TRBV12-3/TRBV12-4; d_gene: NA; len: 12; j_gene: TRBJ1-2; abundance: few; CDR3aa: CASSRSVYGYTF; CDR3nt: TGTGCCAGCAGTCGATCAGTCTATGGCTACACCTTC
v_gene: TRBV29-1; d_gene: NA; len: 11; j_gene: TRBJ1-2; abundance: NA; CDR3aa: CSVARAYGYTF; CDR3nt: TGCAGCGTTGCAAGAGCGTATGGCTACACCTTC
v_gene: TRBV4-2; d_gene: NA; len: 17; j_gene: TRBJ1-2; abundance: NA; CDR3aa: CASSQDWGVQRSYGYTF; CDR3nt: TGTGCCAGCAGCCAAGATTGGGGAGTACAGAGGAGCTATGGCTACACCTTC
v_gene: TRBV7-9; d_gene: TRBD1; len: 16; j_gene: TRBJ2-7; abundance: NA; CDR3aa: CASSQTWTGVAREQYF; CDR3nt: TGTGCCAGCAGCCAAACGTGGACAGGAGTAGCAAGGGAGCAGTACTTC
v_gene: TRBV3-1/TRBV3-2; d_gene: NA; len: 13; j_gene: TRBJ1-2; abundance: NA; CDR3aa: CASSQGAVYGYTF; CDR3nt: TGTGCCAGCAGCCAAGGGGCCGTCTATGGCTACACCTTC
v_gene: TRBV6-5; d_gene: TRBD1; len: 13; j_gene: TRBJ1-1; abundance: NA; CDR3aa: CASSSGTAFEAFF; CDR3nt: TGTGCCAGCAGTTCCGGGACAGCCTTTGAAGCTTTCTTT
v_gene: TRBV27; d_gene: TRBD2; len: 13; j_gene: TRBJ2-5; abundance: NA; CDR3aa: CASSLLGGETQYF; CDR3nt: TGTGCCAGCAGTTTATTGGGGGGGGAGACCCAGTACTTC
v_gene: TRBV6-5; d_gene: TRBD1; len: 15; j_gene: TRBJ2-2; abundance: NA; CDR3aa: CASRADRGQVGELFF; CDR3nt: TGTGCCAGCAGAGCAGACAGGGGGCAAGTCGGGGAGCTGTTTTTT
v_gene: TRBV10-3; d_gene: NA; len: 15; j_gene: TRBJ2-7; abundance: NA; CDR3aa: CAISESGGKLYEQYF; CDR3nt: TGTGCCATCAGTGAGTCAGGAGGAAAACTCTACGAGCAGTACTTC
v_gene: TRBV19; d_gene: TRBD1; len: 14; j_gene: TRBJ1-5; abundance: NA; CDR3aa: CASSPGQGGQPQHF; CDR3nt: TGTGCCAGTAGTCCGGGACAGGGAGGTCAGCCCCAGCATTTT
v_gene: TRBV2; d_gene: TRBD2; len: 15; j_gene: TRBJ2-3; abundance: NA; CDR3aa: CASSSGGPGTDTQYF; CDR3nt: TGTGCCAGCAGCAGCGGGGGGCCAGGCACAGATACGCAGTATTTT
v_gene: TRBV4-3; d_gene: NA; len: 16; j_gene: TRBJ1-5; abundance: NA; CDR3aa: CASSQDRQAKNQPQHF; CDR3nt: TGCGCCAGCAGCCAAGATAGACAGGCCAAAAATCAGCCCCAGCATTTT
v_gene: TRBV6-4; d_gene: NA; len: 15; j_gene: TRBJ1-6; abundance: NA; CDR3aa: CASSENWLRGSPLHF; CDR3nt: TGTGCCAGCAGTGAGAATTGGTTGCGAGGTTCACCCCTCCACTTT
v_gene: TRBV5-1; d_gene: NA; len: 14; j_gene: TRBJ2-7; abundance: NA; CDR3aa: CASSLDAGYYEQYF; CDR3nt: TGCGCCAGCAGCTTGGATGCAGGATACTACGAGCAGTACTTC
v_gene: TRBV7-2; d_gene: NA; len: 12; j_gene: TRBJ2-7; abundance: NA; CDR3aa: CASSRDMYEQYF; CDR3nt: TGTGCCAGCAGCCGGGACATGTACGAGCAGTACTTC
v_gene: TRBV18; d_gene: NA; len: 15; j_gene: TRBJ1-2; abundance: NA; CDR3aa: CASSPVPSTKYGYTF; CDR3nt: TGTGCCAGCTCACCTGTGCCATCAACTAAGTATGGCTACACCTTC
v_gene: TRBV6-2/TRBV6-3; d_gene: TRBD2; len: 16; j_gene: TRBJ2-7; abundance: NA; CDR3aa: CASSYFTSGSSYEQYF; CDR3nt: TGTGCCAGCAGTTACTTTACTAGCGGGTCCTCCTACGAGCAGTACTTC